The 19 T cell receptor beta chains given below trace back to one sample, sequenced in a study of brain metastases from non-small cell lung cancer. Libraries were prepared by immunoSEQ multiplex PCR; TCRdb keeps only in-frame clonotypes and omits some of them. The sample contains 4,900 or so clones, about 74% of which appear only once. The sequenced material came from primary lung tumor tissue. These receptors were collected from a donor at least 40 years old with non-small cell lung cancer.

On this clone itself: This sample also contains other DNA sequences that code for the same CDR3. This chain connects TRBV7-9 to TRBJ1-2; 7 positions match TRBD1. The germline V gene has CDR1 SEHNR and CDR2 FQNEAQ (reference sequence). J was trimmed by 5 bases and V by 8 bases; bases with no gene match: 8. The CDR3 contains 13 residues. CDR3 protein: CASSPGTEYGYTF. The CDR3 DNA is TGTGCCAGCTCCCCCGGGACAGAGTATGGCTACACCTTC.

This clone was seen only once. This sequence joins TRBV5-1 and TRBJ1-3; 7 nucleotides match TRBD1. Trimming removed 4 bases from V and 2 bases from J; junction bases left unmatched: 6. CDR1 and CDR2 from the germline V gene are SGHRS and YFSETQ. CDR3 length equals 15 residues. CDR3 DNA sequence: TGCGCCAGCAGCGGACAGGCACCCCCTGGAAACACCATATATTTT. This codes for CASSGQAPPGNTIYF.

The chain carries TRBV5-1 and TRBJ1-4; TRBD1 might be the D (6 bases). The V gene lost 4 bases and the J gene lost 5 bases, with 12 bases spanning the gap. Germline CDR1 reads SGHRS; CDR2 reads YFSETQ. This CDR3 spans 14 amino acids. This chain's CDR3 is CASSGEGHNEKLFF. The CDR3, as DNA: TGCGCCAGCAGCGGCGAGGGACACAATGAAAAACTGTTTTTT.

This chain links TRBV9 with TRBJ2-2; D not resolved. Germline CDR1 SGDLS, CDR2 YYNGEE. The CDR3 has 13 amino acids. Trimming left V 4 bases short and J 1 base short, with 5 bases between. CDR3 region: CASSRQNTGELFF. The CDR3, as DNA: TGTGCCAGCAGCCGACAGAACACCGGGGAGCTGTTTTTT.

The J gene is TRBJ2-3, the V gene TRBV2; maybe TRBD1 (6 bases). This CDR3 spans 17 amino acids. The V and J ends lost 10 bases and 1 base respectively, with 24 bases between them. Germline-derived CDR1 and CDR2 are SNHLY and FYNNEI. For the CDR3, the DNA is TGTGCCAACGACGTCCAGGGCAGGGGATACCGCACAGATACGCAGTATTTT. This translates into CANDVQGRGYRTDTQYF. The entire variable domain, with the rest obtained from reference TRBV2 and TRBJ2-3, is as follows: EPEVTQTPSHQVTQMGQEVILRCVPISNHLYFYWYRQILGQKVEFLVSFYNNEISEKSEIFDDQFSVERPDGSNFTLKIRSTKLEDSAMYFCANDVQGRGYRTDTQYFGPGTRLTVL.

The V and J genes are TRBV14 and TRBJ1-1; 7 bases map to TRBD1. This CDR3 has 15 amino acids. Germline V lookup: CDR1 SGHDN, CDR2 FVKESK. Germline trimming cut 6 bases from V and 4 bases from J; bases unmatched to any gene: 11. CDR3 nucleotide sequence: TGTGCCAGCAGTCAAACTTTGGCAGGGGGCACTGAAGCTTTCTTT. This encodes CASSQTLAGGTEAFF.

The rearrangement joins TRBV9 to TRBJ2-5; D tentatively reads TRBD1 or TRBD2 (8 bases each). The V end was cut by 4 bases, the J end by 7 bases, with 20 bases between. This CDR3 spans 15 amino acids. The germline V gene has CDR1 SGDLS and CDR2 YYNGEE. This CDR3 reads CASSLQTGAGGTQYF. CDR3 DNA sequence: TGTGCCAGCAGCCTCCAGACAGGGGCGGGGGGGACCCAGTACTTC.

This chain connects TRBV4-3 to TRBJ2-7; weak D call: TRBD1 (5 bases). The CDR3 runs to 11 residues. CDR1 LGHNA and CDR2 YSLEER come from the germline V gene. DNA of the CDR3: TGCGCCAGCAGCCAAGTTGGACAAAATGGGGTC. This sequence encodes CASSQVGQNGV.

The chain recombines TRBV5-1 with TRBJ2-2; D possibly corresponds to TRBD1 (5 bases). Germline-derived CDR1 and CDR2 are SGHRS and YFSETQ. The length of the CDR3 is 13 residues. V dropped 1 base and J dropped 5 bases, with 6 bases sitting between them. The DNA of the CDR3 is TGCGCCAGCAGCTTGTCAGGGACCGGGGAGCTGTTTTTT. It codes for CASSLSGTGELFF.

This clone was picked up one time. The chain has TRBV12-3 or TRBV12-4 and TRBJ1-2; D is undetermined. The V and J ends lost 3 bases and 4 bases respectively, with 9 bases between them. The CDR3 length is 13 residues. This chain's CDR3 is CASSLFEGYGYTF. CDR3 DNA sequence: TGTGCCAGCAGTTTGTTTGAGGGCTATGGCTACACCTTC.

The chain carries TRBV18 and TRBJ1-3; D is uncertain. The V end lost 3 bases, the J end lost 2 bases, and 11 bases lay between the germline ends. Germline assignment: CDR1 KGHSH and CDR2 LQKENI. The CDR3 has 15 residues. For the CDR3, the DNA is TGTGCCAGCTCACCCGCGGGGTTGGCTGGAAACACCATATATTTT. It translates to CASSPAGLAGNTIYF. Supplemented by reference TRBV18 and TRBJ1-3, the full variable domain reads NAGVMQNPRHLVRRRGQEARLRCSPMKGHSHVYWYRQLPEEGLKFMVYLQKENIIDESGMPKERFSAEFPKEGPSILRIQQVVRGDSAAYFCASSPAGLAGNTIYFGEGSWLTVV.

J is TRBJ1-2 and V is TRBV12-3 or TRBV12-4; TRBD1 might be the D (5 bases). This CDR3 has 13 residues. With 7 bases removed from V and 4 bases from J, the gap between germline ends came to 13 bases. Here the CDR3 reads CASTPDSSYGYTF. As DNA, the CDR3 is TGTGCCAGCACCCCTGACAGTTCCTATGGCTACACCTTC.

The chain links TRBV10-3 to TRBJ1-2; 7 bases are shared with TRBD1. Trimming removed 8 bases from V and 7 bases from J; junction bases left unmatched: 10. Looked up from germline, CDR1 is ENHRY and CDR2 is SYGVKD. CDR3 size: 13 residues. CDR3 DNA: TGTGCCATCCGAGAGTTACAGGGGCTTGGCTACACCTTC. This encodes CAIRELQGLGYTF.

The CDR3 bases are TGTGCCAGCAGCCCTACCCTAGCTGGGGAGCTGTTTTTT. Encoded protein: CASSPTLAGELFF. V usage is TRBV14 and J usage is TRBJ2-2; possibly TRBD2 for D (5 bases). Germline V gene data show CDR1 as SGHDN and CDR2 as FVKESK. Trimming cost V 4 bases and J 8 bases, with 11 bases left between them. The length of the CDR3 is 13 residues.

The chain recombines TRBV2 with TRBJ2-7; 8 bases match TRBD1. With 5 bases clipped from V and 4 bases from J, the junction kept 7 bases outside the gene matches. This CDR3 contains 14 residues. Per germline, CDR1 SNHLY and CDR2 FYNNEI. CDR3 coding DNA: TGTGCCAGCAGTTTAGGGACAGGATCTTACGAGCAGTACTTC. Translated, it gives CASSLGTGSYEQYF.

The chain couples TRBV4-3 to TRBJ1-2; D might be TRBD1 (5 bases). The CDR3 has 17 residues. Germline V gene sequence: CDR1 LGHNA, CDR2 YSLEER. The V gene lost 1 base and the J gene lost 1 base, with 16 bases spanning the gap. In DNA, the CDR3 is TGCGCCAGCAGCCAAGTCCTCCTTCAGACAGTTAACTATGGCTACACCTTC. Translating it yields CASSQVLLQTVNYGYTF.

This clone was counted once. The V and J genes are TRBV5-1 and TRBJ2-3; a possible D gene is TRBD2 (5 bases). Between the trimmed V and J ends, which lost 0 bases and 4 bases, there was a span of 12 bases. The CDR3 has 15 residues. CDR1 and CDR2 from the germline V gene are SGHRS and YFSETQ. CDR3 loop: CASSLEEALADTQYF. CDR3 bases: TGCGCCAGCAGCTTGGAGGAGGCTCTCGCAGATACGCAGTATTTT.

The chain joins TRBV18 to TRBJ2-3, with 10 bases lining up with TRBD1. The CDR3 has 15 residues. V was clipped by 6 bases and J by 1 base; unmatched bases: 4. Germline CDR1 and CDR2: KGHSH and LQKENI. The CDR3 is CASSQGTGGTDTQYF. In DNA, the CDR3 is TGTGCCAGCTCCCAAGGGACAGGGGGCACAGATACGCAGTATTTT.

The V call is TRBV5-4, the J call TRBJ2-5; 9 bases fit TRBD2. The CDR3 extends over 15 amino acids. Germline V gene data show CDR1 as SGHNT and CDR2 as YYREEE (reference sequence). V was clipped by 5 bases and J by 2 bases; unmatched bases: 7. This chain's CDR3 is CASSIGAGGQETQYF. The CDR3 DNA is TGTGCCAGCAGTATCGGGGCGGGGGGGCAAGAGACCCAGTACTTC.